This T cell receptor (beta chain) was recorded in a study of blood T cell repertoires in COVID-19. Libraries were prepared by immunoSEQ multiplex PCR; TCRdb keeps only in-frame clonotypes and omits some of them. The sample yields about 260,000 clones, over 75% seen once. The germline CDR1 and CDR2 sequences are SGHVS and FQNEAQ. With 5 bases clipped from V and 11 bases from J, the junction kept 12 bases outside the gene matches. The CDR3 has 15 residues. The chain uses TRBV7-8 and TRBJ1-6, with 7 bases fitting TRBD1. The sample comprised peripheral blood. This clonotype was sampled from a human donor in a cohort sampled during active COVID-19. The CDR3 nucleotides are TGTGCCAGCAGCCCCCCGACAGGGACTTTTCCACCCCTCCACTTT. Its protein is CASSPPTGTFPPLHF. The variable domain in full, completed from reference TRBV7-8 and TRBJ1-6, reads GAGVSQSPRYKVAKRGQDVALRCDPISGHVSLFWYQQALGQGPEFLTYFQNEAQLDKSGLPSDRFFAERPEGSVSTLKIQRTQQEDSAVYLCASSPPTGTFPPLHFGNGTRLTVT.